The source of this T cell receptor beta chain is a study of T cell changes during pregnancy in multiple sclerosis. The germline CDR1 and CDR2 sequences are SGHRS and YFSETQ. The CDR3 spans 14 residues. V was cut by 2 bases and J by 5 bases, with 11 bases left in between. Produced via immunoSEQ multiplex PCR; TCRdb's table is partial and in-frame only. The sample records about 59,000 clones, roughly 94% being singletons. This receptor was identified in a female donor with multiple sclerosis, enrolled in a pregnancy study. The sample was CD8+ T cells from peripheral blood mononuclear cells, taken after pregnancy. The rearrangement uses TRBV5-1 and TRBJ2-1; D possibly corresponds to TRBD2 (6 bases). CDR3 sequence (DNA): TGCGCCAGCAGCTTCCCGGGAGCCAACAATGAGCAGTTCTTC. Protein: CASSFPGANNEQFF.